Listed here are 31 T cell receptor beta chains from one sample, sequenced in a study of T cell responses to AZD1222 COVID-19 vaccine. The method was immunoSEQ multiplex PCR; TCRdb's version includes in-frame clones alone and lacks a portion of them. The sample holds about 220,000 clones, 90% to 95% seen once. Source: peripheral blood, taken on day 0 of MenACWY control vaccination. The receptor set was obtained from an adult in good health.

CDR3 loop: CATSRDFSNQPQHF. In DNA form, the CDR3 reads TGTGCCACCAGCAGAGATTTTAGCAATCAGCCCCAGCATTTT. The J gene is TRBJ1-5, the V gene TRBV15, with no clear D. Germline CDR1 and CDR2: LNHNV and YYDKDF (reference sequence). Trimming removed 0 bases at V and 0 bases at J, with 3 bases between. The CDR3 totals 14 residues.

The rearrangement uses TRBV7-2 and TRBJ1-1; weak D call: TRBD1 (5 bases). Germline CDR1 and CDR2: SGHTA and FQGNSA. Trimming took 5 bases from V and 4 from J, leaving 20 bases between them. The CDR3 is 16 amino acids. Written as DNA, the CDR3 is TGTGCCAGCAGCCCCGGGGGTGCGGGGTTGGGCACTGAAGCTTTCTTT. It yields the protein CASSPGGAGLGTEAFF. Full variable domain (missing parts from reference TRBV7-2 and TRBJ1-1): GAGVSQSPSNKVTEKGKDVELRCDPISGHTALYWYRQSLGQGLEFLIYFQGNSAPDKSGLPSDRFSAERTGGSVSTLTIQRTQQEDSAVYLCASSPGGAGLGTEAFFGQGTRLTVV.

The rearrangement uses TRBV18 and TRBJ1-6; tentative D call: TRBD1 (6 bases). This CDR3 has 16 amino acids. Germline assignment: CDR1 KGHSH and CDR2 LQKENI. Trimming took off 3 bases at V and 6 bases at J, with 15 bases between the two ends. In DNA form, the CDR3 reads TGTGCCAGCTCACCGGGACAAGGAACTTTTAATTCACCCCTCCACTTT. Translated, it gives CASSPGQGTFNSPLHF.

The chain couples TRBV5-1 to TRBJ1-4; D not resolved. This CDR3 spans 14 amino acids. Deletions cut 4 bases from V and 8 bases from J, with 15 bases between. Germline V gene lookup returns CDR1 SGHRS and CDR2 YFSETQ. CDR3 coding DNA: TGCGCCAGCAGCGCCCAGTGGGCCGAAGAAAAACTGTTTTTT. It specifies CASSAQWAEEKLFF.

This clone was seen only once. V and J are TRBV29-1 and TRBJ1-5; 7 positions agree with TRBD1. The length of the CDR3 is 14 residues. Germline V gives CDR1 SQVTM, CDR2 ANQGSEA. The V segment lost 5 bases and the J segment 1 base; nucleotides outside the gene matches: 5. The CDR3, as DNA: TGCAGCGTTACGACAGGGACAAGCAATCAGCCCCAGCATTTT. Translating gives CSVTTGTSNQPQHF.

The chain has TRBV6-5 and TRBJ2-7; a weak D match, TRBD2 (5 bases). CDR1 and CDR2 (germline): MNHEY, SVGAGI. V was pared by 6 bases and J by 13 bases, with 22 bases between. This CDR3 has 13 residues. The CDR3 DNA follows: TGTGCCAGCAGCCGCGTAACTCGGGGTGTCTTATACTTC. Protein: CASSRVTRGVLYF.

The J gene is TRBJ1-4, the V gene TRBV3-1 (or the pseudogene TRBV3-2); possibly TRBD1 for D (5 bases). V was cut by 1 base and J by 8 bases, with 14 bases left in between. The CDR3 is 15 residues long. Germline V gene data show CDR1 as LGHDT and CDR2 as YNNKEL (reference sequence). In nucleotides, the CDR3 is TGTGCCAGCAGCCAAGGGGTGCGGGGCAGGGAAAAACTGTTTTTT. It is translated as CASSQGVRGREKLFF.

Comments on this clone: The sample holds other DNA sequences that translate to the same CDR3. This chain joins TRBV7-2 and TRBJ2-7; D remains ambiguous. This CDR3 is 12 amino acids long. The germline CDR1 and CDR2 sequences are SGHTA and FQGNSA. V gave up 1 base and J gave up 4 bases, with 5 bases separating them. CDR3 loop: CASSLVGYEQYF. In DNA, the CDR3 is TGTGCCAGCAGCTTAGTGGGATACGAGCAGTACTTC.

V usage is TRBV6-2 or TRBV6-3 and J usage is TRBJ2-5; 11 positions agree with TRBD2. The germline V gene has CDR1 MNHEY and CDR2 SVGEGT. The CDR3 length is 15 residues. The junction had 4 bases not matched to a gene; V was cut back by 2 bases and J by 5 bases. CDR3 sequence reads: CASSYTGLAGETQYF. CDR3 DNA: TGTGCCAGCAGTTACACAGGACTAGCGGGCGAGACCCAGTACTTC.

About this clone itself: This specimen includes other DNA sequences encoding the same CDR3. The V call is TRBV7-9, the J call TRBJ1-2; 7 nucleotides match TRBD1. The V gene's germline CDR1 is SEHNR and CDR2 FQNEAQ (reference sequence). The CDR3 is 13 residues long. V was clipped by 5 bases and J by 1 base; unmatched bases: 1. CDR3 sequence reads: CASSRQGNYGYTF. In DNA form, the CDR3 reads TGTGCCAGCAGCCGACAGGGTAACTATGGCTACACCTTC.

V usage is TRBV5-4 and J usage is TRBJ2-1; 11 nucleotides agree with TRBD2. After removal of 0 bases from V and 2 bases from J, the junction contained 4 bases not matched to a gene. Germline V gene lookup returns CDR1 SGHNT and CDR2 YYREEE (reference sequence). The CDR3 loop spans 17 amino acids. This chain's CDR3 is CASSLASGGTTYNEQFF. The CDR3 DNA sequence: TGTGCCAGCAGCTTGGCTAGCGGGGGGACAACCTACAATGAGCAGTTCTTC.

This chain uses TRBV7-2 with TRBJ2-5; TRBD2 aligns across 12 bases. The CDR3 length is 14 residues. The V gene's germline CDR1 is SGHTA and CDR2 FQGNSA. J lost 6 bases, V lost 5 bases, and 4 bases had no gene match. The CDR3 spells CASSTGLAGQTQYF. The CDR3 DNA follows: TGTGCCAGCAGCACTGGACTAGCGGGGCAGACCCAGTACTTC.

CDR3 amino acids: CSVTQGIREKLFF. In nucleotides, the CDR3 is TGCAGCGTCACGCAGGGTATTCGAGAAAAACTGTTTTTT. The chain is built from TRBV29-1 and TRBJ1-4; possibly TRBD1 for D (5 bases). The V gene's germline CDR1 is SQVTM and CDR2 ANQGSEA. The V end lost 6 bases, the J end lost 8 bases, and 16 bases lay between the germline ends. The CDR3 is made up of 13 amino acids.

This chain uses TRBV20-1 with TRBJ1-1; D is unclear. CDR1 is DFQATT, CDR2 SNEGSKA, per germline (reference sequence). Deletions cut 3 bases from V and 6 bases from J, with 11 bases between. The CDR3 runs 12 residues. The CDR3 bases are TGCAGTGCTAGTCCGGTCGGGGCTGAAGCTTTCTTT. Encoded protein: CSASPVGAEAFF.

The rearrangement links TRBV9 to TRBJ2-2; the D is unclear. V lost 2 bases and J lost 1, with 9 bases in between. Germline CDR1 reads SGDLS; CDR2 reads YYNGEE. The CDR3 runs 15 residues. CDR3 protein: CASSVDDWNTGELFF. The CDR3 nucleotides are TGTGCCAGCAGCGTTGACGACTGGAACACCGGGGAGCTGTTTTTT.

The chain joins TRBV9 to TRBJ1-6, with 7 bases identical to TRBD1. CDR1 is SGDLS, CDR2 YYNGEE, per germline. CDR3 size: 15 residues. V shed 3 bases, J shed 6 bases, and the junction held 6 bases outside the gene matches. This chain's CDR3 is CASSGHHRGNSPLHF. The CDR3 nucleotides are TGTGCCAGCAGCGGGCACCACAGGGGTAATTCACCCCTCCACTTT.

The chain recombines TRBV27 with TRBJ2-1, with 9 nucleotides matching TRBD1. V dropped 7 bases and J dropped 6; count of bases not matched to a gene: 19. The germline CDR1 and CDR2 sequences are MNHEY and SMNVEV (reference sequence). The CDR3 spans 18 residues. CDR3 amino acids: CASTRTGQGPLVTNEQFF. CDR3 nucleotides: TGTGCCAGCACCCGGACTGGACAGGGGCCCTTAGTGACCAATGAGCAGTTCTTC.

This rearrangement joins TRBV5-1 to TRBJ2-1, with 8 bases matching TRBD2. Looked up from germline, CDR1 is SGHRS and CDR2 is YFSETQ. The CDR3 sequence is 15 residues long. Trimming removed 1 base from V and 3 bases from J; junction bases left unmatched: 3. The CDR3 region is CASSLSGGSYNEQFF. In nucleotides, the CDR3 is TGCGCCAGCAGCTTGAGCGGGGGTAGCTACAATGAGCAGTTCTTC.

The genes are TRBV19 and TRBJ1-2; no reliable D call. V was shortened by 1 base and J by 2 bases, with 11 bases between the two germline ends. This CDR3 is built from 15 residues. CDR1 LNHDA and CDR2 SQIVND come from the germline V gene (reference sequence). The CDR3 nucleotides read TGTGCCAGTAGTATAGTCCAGCCGAAAAACTATGGCTACACCTTC. Amino acid sequence: CASSIVQPKNYGYTF. Filled out from reference TRBV19 and TRBJ1-2, the complete variable domain reads DGGITQSPKYLFRKEGQNVTLSCEQNLNHDAMYWYRQDPGQGLRLIYYSQIVNDFQKGDIAEGYSVSREKKESFPLTVTSAQKNPTAFYLCASSIVQPKNYGYTFGSGTRLTVV.

The chain has TRBV2 and TRBJ1-6; D not certain. This CDR3 has 14 residues. Trimming removed 3 bases from V and 7 bases from J, with 10 bases in between. Germline-derived CDR1 and CDR2 are SNHLY and FYNNEI. The CDR3 loop is CASSDLSSNSPLHF. Here the CDR3 DNA reads TGTGCCAGCAGTGACCTTTCCTCGAATTCACCCCTCCACTTT.

This rearrangement joins TRBV6-5 to TRBJ1-6; no firm D call. The V end lost 0 bases, the J end lost 5 bases, and 5 bases lay between the germline ends. CDR3 length equals 14 residues. CDR1 MNHEY and CDR2 SVGAGI come from the germline V gene. The CDR3 is CASSYSPDNSPLHF. CDR3 in DNA: TGTGCCAGCAGTTACTCGCCAGATAATTCACCCCTCCACTTT.

The rearrangement joins TRBV18 to TRBJ1-4; 7 nucleotides match TRBD1. After removal of 4 bases from V and 6 bases from J, the junction contained 8 bases not matched to a gene. Germline CDR1 reads KGHSH; CDR2 reads LQKENI. CDR3 size: 15 residues. DNA for the CDR3: TGTGCCAGCTCACGGAGACAGGGTTTTGATGAAAAACTGTTTTTT. Protein: CASSRRQGFDEKLFF.

This CDR3 reads CASSMDRNTDTQYF. In DNA form, the CDR3 reads TGTGCCAGCAGCATGGACAGGAACACAGATACGCAGTATTTT. This chain links TRBV6-5 with TRBJ2-3; 7 bases are shared with TRBD1. CDR1 is MNHEY, CDR2 SVGAGI, per germline. The V segment lost 6 bases and the J segment 2 bases; nucleotides outside the gene matches: 5. The CDR3 has 14 amino acids.

This chain links TRBV7-2 with TRBJ2-1; TRBD2 aligns across 14 bases. The CDR3 covers 15 residues. CDR1 and CDR2 from the germline V gene are SGHTA and FQGNSA. The trim removed 6 bases at V and 6 bases at J, leaving 4 bases unmatched. The CDR3 here is CASSPGLAGANEQFF. In nucleotides, the CDR3 is TGTGCCAGCAGTCCGGGACTAGCGGGGGCCAATGAGCAGTTCTTC.

J is TRBJ2-7 and V is TRBV30; TRBD1 matches at 8 bases. The CDR3 length is 12 residues. V was pared by 6 bases and J by 4 bases, with 5 bases of the junction left unmatched. Looked up from germline, CDR1 is GTSNPN and CDR2 is SVGIG (reference sequence). The CDR3 sequence is CACKGQAYEQYF. The CDR3 DNA follows: TGTGCCTGTAAGGGACAGGCGTACGAGCAGTACTTC.

This clone was seen just once. The rearrangement uses TRBV6-5 and TRBJ2-2; unclear D gene. The length of the CDR3 is 16 residues. Between the trimmed V and J ends, which lost 4 bases and 0 bases, there was a span of 12 bases. CDR1 and CDR2 from the germline V gene are MNHEY and SVGAGI. In DNA form, the CDR3 reads TGTGCCAGCAGTTCCCGGTTACTGACGAACACCGGGGAGCTGTTTTTT. It codes for CASSSRLLTNTGELFF.

Only one count was recorded for this clone. The chain is built from TRBV19 and TRBJ1-5, with TRBD1 as a possible D gene (5 bases). The V end lost 8 bases, the J end lost 2 bases, and 10 bases lay between the germline ends. The V gene's germline CDR1 is LNHDA and CDR2 SQIVND (reference sequence). The CDR3 is 13 residues long. In DNA form, the CDR3 reads TGTGCCAGTCGGGACCGGCGCAATCAGCCCCAGCATTTT. Its translation: CASRDRRNQPQHF.

A single count supports this clone. The CDR3 DNA sequence: TGCGCCAGTGGACAGGGGGCTAAGTATCAGCCCCAGCATTTT. Translated, it gives CASGQGAKYQPQHF. The V and J genes are TRBV10-2 and TRBJ1-5; 11 bases line up with TRBD1. J lost 5 bases, V lost 9 bases, and 6 bases had no gene match. Germline CDR1 and CDR2: WSHSY and SAAADI. This CDR3 contains 14 residues.

The rearrangement links TRBV18 to TRBJ2-7, with 7 bases matching TRBD1. The junction had 3 bases not matched to a gene; V was cut back by 4 bases and J by 0 bases. The germline V gene encodes CDR1 KGHSH and CDR2 LQKENI. The CDR3 is 14 amino acids. The CDR3 is CASSRAGGSYEQYF. The CDR3 DNA follows: TGTGCCAGCTCACGGGCAGGGGGCTCCTACGAGCAGTACTTC. The variable domain in full, completed from reference TRBV18 and TRBJ2-7, reads NAGVMQNPRHLVRRRGQEARLRCSPMKGHSHVYWYRQLPEEGLKFMVYLQKENIIDESGMPKERFSAEFPKEGPSILRIQQVVRGDSAAYFCASSRAGGSYEQYFGPGTRLTVT.

The chain couples TRBV6-7 to TRBJ1-1; D unclear. TRBV6-7 is an ORF for which the function is uncertain. Trimming removed 6 bases from V and 7 bases from J, with 3 bases in between. The CDR3 loop spans 9 amino acids. The CDR3 sequence: CASRLEAFF. CDR3 DNA sequence: TGTGCCAGCAGGCTTGAAGCTTTCTTT.

V gene TRBV19 combines with J gene TRBJ1-6, with D perhaps TRBD1 (6 bases). Germline CDR1 and CDR2: LNHDA and SQIVND (reference sequence). The CDR3 runs 14 residues. V lost 6 bases and J lost 6, with 12 bases in between. CDR3 DNA sequence: TGTGCCAGTAGAGGGGGACACAGTAATTCACCCCTCCACTTT. Translating gives CASRGGHSNSPLHF.